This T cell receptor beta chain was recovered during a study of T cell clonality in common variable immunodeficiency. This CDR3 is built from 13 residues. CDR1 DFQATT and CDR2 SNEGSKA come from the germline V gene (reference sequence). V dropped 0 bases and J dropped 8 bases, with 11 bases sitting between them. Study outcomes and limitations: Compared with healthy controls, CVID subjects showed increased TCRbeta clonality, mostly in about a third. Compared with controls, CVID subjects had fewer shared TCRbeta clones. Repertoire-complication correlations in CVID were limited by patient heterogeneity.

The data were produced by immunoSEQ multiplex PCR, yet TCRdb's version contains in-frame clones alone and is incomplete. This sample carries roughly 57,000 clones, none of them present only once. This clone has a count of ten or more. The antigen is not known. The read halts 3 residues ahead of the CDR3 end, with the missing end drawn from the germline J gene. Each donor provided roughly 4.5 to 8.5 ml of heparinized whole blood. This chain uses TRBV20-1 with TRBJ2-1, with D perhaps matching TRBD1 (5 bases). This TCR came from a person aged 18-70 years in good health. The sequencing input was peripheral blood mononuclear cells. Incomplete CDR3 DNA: TGCAGTGCTAGAGACGCAGGGATGCATGAG. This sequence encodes CSARDAGMHE. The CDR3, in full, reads CSARDAGMHEQFF.